This record covers a single T cell receptor beta chain. Antigen specificity is unknown. This sample was taken from a study of a mutant IDH1 vaccine in newly diagnosed glioma. Clones were read by immunoSEQ multiplex PCR, and TCRdb kept only the in-frame ones, dropping some. The data contain about 54,000 clones, 81% of them seen just once; the ten biggest clones take up about 3.3%. Germline V gene data show CDR1 as MDHEN and CDR2 as SYDVKM. There are 15 residues in the CDR3. V gave up 4 bases and J gave up 0 bases, with 13 bases separating them. Time point described: week 5, during vaccination. The study gave 300 ug of mutant IDH1 20-mer peptide per vaccine dose, with topical imiquimod.

Sequences were derived from PBMCs, sampled from a glioma patient whose treatment included an IDH1 peptide vaccine. The TCR originated in a man aged 30 to 45 with glioma. The V and J genes are TRBV28 and TRBJ2-7; unclear D gene. The DNA of the CDR3 is TGTGCCAGCAGTTCCGCGGCAGGTAGCTCCTACGAGCAGTACTTC. It encodes CASSSAAGSSYEQYF. Filled out from reference TRBV28 and TRBJ2-7, the complete variable domain reads DVKVTQSSRYLVKRTGEKVFLECVQDMDHENMFWYRQDPGLGLRLIYFSYDVKMKEKGDIPEGYSVSREKKERFSLILESASTNQTSMYLCASSSAAGSSYEQYFGPGTRLTVT.